This entry lists 30 T cell receptor beta chains sequenced from one sample in a study of T cells in Graves' hyperthyroidism and ophthalmopathy (dated by TCRdb to between 2019 and 2020). The library was made by multiplex PCR. The run used an Illumina HiSeq 2000. The TCR beta CDR3 regions were amplified from RNA transcripts. A first-round RT-PCR of the TCR CDR3 used the HTBI primer set with the Qiagen OneStep RT-PCR kit. The public reads were quality trimmed at Q25 with fastp and then assembled into clones with MiXCR by TCRdb, keeping productive beta chains. Each CDR3 protein appears once, grouped with its most common genes and DNA. Recorded for this sample are approximately 610,000 distinct CDR3 sequences; about 15% of them occurred a single time. The ten largest clones take up about 4.5% of the sample. Specimen: blood. The receptor set was obtained from a woman aged 40-49 years with Graves' ophthalmopathy.

J is TRBJ2-4 and V is TRBV15, with 9 bases identical to TRBD2. V was clipped by 0 bases and J by 3 bases; unmatched bases: 15. Germline assignment: CDR1 LNHNV and CDR2 YYDKDF (reference sequence). The CDR3 contains 20 residues. The CDR3 is CATSRDWASGKNEVKNIQYF. The CDR3 bases are TGTGCCACCAGCAGAGATTGGGCTAGCGGGAAAAATGAGGTCAAAAACATTCAGTACTTC.

This clonotype occurred a few times. The rearrangement links TRBV12-3 or TRBV12-4 to TRBJ1-1; the D gene is possibly TRBD1 (6 bases). V shed 7 bases and J shed 4 bases, with 13 bases lying between them. The length of the CDR3 is 13 residues. The CDR3 is CASNKQGSTEAFF. Written as DNA, the CDR3 is TGTGCCAGCAATAAACAGGGCAGCACTGAAGCTTTCTTT.

The V call is TRBV3-1, the J call TRBJ2-5, with TRBD2 identical over 14 bases. The length of the CDR3 is 18 residues. The V gene end was trimmed by 5 bases and the J gene end by 5 bases; junction bases not matched to a gene: 13. CDR1 is LGHDT and CDR2 is YNNKEL in the germline V gene (reference sequence). The chain's CDR3 is CASSRGLAGAQPTETQYF. CDR3 sequence (DNA): TGTGCCAGCAGCAGGGGACTAGCGGGAGCTCAACCAACGGAGACCCAGTACTTC.

The chain recombines TRBV10-2 with TRBJ1-2; D perhaps matches TRBD1 (5 bases). Per germline, CDR1 WSHSY and CDR2 SAAADI. CDR3 length: 12 amino acids. V lost 4 bases and J lost 6, with 9 bases in between. In DNA form, the CDR3 reads TGCGCCAGCAGTGGGGAGGGGCATGGCTACACCTTC. Protein product: CASSGEGHGYTF.

This clonotype was found many times. The chain is built from TRBV11-1 and TRBJ2-7; perhaps TRBD1 as D (7 bases). The CDR3 runs 17 residues. V dropped 2 bases and J dropped 0 bases, with 17 bases sitting between them. Germline V gene lookup returns CDR1 SGHAT and CDR2 FQDESV (reference sequence). The CDR3, as DNA: TGTGCCAGCAGCTTAAACCAGGGGGGAACCAGCTCCTACGAGCAGTACTTC. Protein product: CASSLNQGGTSSYEQYF.

This clonotype was seen at least ten times. The rearrangement links TRBV20-1 to TRBJ1-2; TRBD1 might be the D (6 bases). This CDR3 region has 13 residues. Trimming took 6 bases from V and 4 from J, leaving 15 bases between them. CDR1 and CDR2 from the germline V gene are DFQATT and SNEGSKA (reference sequence). CDR3 nucleotides: TGCAGTGCCGAAGCGGGGGCCGGCTATGGCTACACCTTC. Amino acid sequence: CSAEAGAGYGYTF.

The table lists this clonotype with many counts. V and J are TRBV6-2 or TRBV6-3 and TRBJ2-7; 8 bases agree with TRBD2. V gave up 5 bases and J gave up 0 bases; unmatched junction bases: 3. CDR1 is MNHEY and CDR2 is SVGEGT in the germline V gene. The CDR3 runs to 14 residues. CDR3 in DNA: TGTGCCAGCAGTAAGACTAGCGACTCCTACGAGCAGTACTTC. As protein: CASSKTSDSYEQYF.

In the case of this clonotype: This sequence may be a read error, since a much larger clone differs from it by one base. This sequence joins TRBV20-1 and TRBJ2-5; D is ambiguous. Germline V gene data show CDR1 as DFQATT and CDR2 as SNEGSKA (reference sequence). The CDR3 has 13 residues. The CDR3 loop is CSARGLGQETHYF. CDR3 nucleotides: TGCAGTGCTAGAGGTCTAGGCCAAGAGACCCATTACTTC.

There are many counts of this clonotype. The gene calls are TRBV10-3 and TRBJ1-5; D not certain. The germline gives CDR1 ENHRY, CDR2 SYGVKD. Trimming removed 0 bases at V and 4 bases at J, with 7 bases between. This CDR3 contains 14 residues. The CDR3 DNA follows: TGTGCCATCAGTGAGTCTTCCAATAATCAGCCCCAGCATTTT. It codes for CAISESSNNQPQHF.

The chain couples TRBV10-3 to TRBJ2-2, with TRBD1 identical over 8 bases. The CDR3 is made up of 14 amino acids. Germline CDR1 reads ENHRY; CDR2 reads SYGVKD. The V and J ends lost 8 bases and 3 bases, in that order; junction bases with no gene match: 5. The CDR3 coding sequence is TGTGCCATCCGCCCGACAGGGGACACCGGGGAGCTGTTTTTT. It codes for CAIRPTGDTGELFF.

This clonotype was recorded many times. The chain uses TRBV28 and TRBJ1-1; 7 nucleotides line up with TRBD1. CDR1 and CDR2 (germline): MDHEN, SYDVKM. CDR3 size: 14 residues. After removal of 6 bases from V and 1 base from J, the junction contained 5 bases not matched to a gene. The CDR3 sequence is CASRGDRSNTEAFF. The DNA of the CDR3 is TGTGCCAGCAGGGGGGACAGATCGAACACTGAAGCTTTCTTT.

The rearrangement links TRBV6-5 to TRBJ2-2, with 9 bases that match TRBD2. CDR3 length: 15 residues. Germline-derived CDR1 and CDR2 are MNHEY and SVGAGI. The ends lost 0 bases at V and 8 bases at J; junction bases unmatched: 4. This CDR3 is CASSYSSGRSGELFF. In DNA form, the CDR3 reads TGTGCCAGCAGTTACTCTAGCGGGAGATCGGGGGAGCTGTTTTTT.

This clonotype turned up a few times. The chain recombines TRBV12-3 or TRBV12-4 with TRBJ2-7; 8 bases agree with TRBD2. Losses at the gene ends were 6 bases for V and 3 bases for J; bases not matched to a gene: 13. The CDR3 runs to 16 residues. The CDR3 here is CASSGGGTSGVYEQYF. CDR3 DNA sequence: TGTGCCAGCAGCGGGGGGGGGACCAGCGGAGTCTACGAGCAGTACTTC.

At least ten counts were recorded for this clonotype. The chain couples TRBV11-3 to TRBJ1-3; 8 positions match TRBD1. The length of the CDR3 is 14 residues. CDR1 is SGHNT and CDR2 is YENEEA in the germline V gene. J was trimmed by 2 bases and V by 10 bases; bases with no gene match: 7. In nucleotides, the CDR3 is TGTGCCATCAAGGGACAGGTAGCTGGAAACACCATATATTTT. This codes for CAIKGQVAGNTIYF.

This clonotype was picked up many times. This sequence joins TRBV7-9 and TRBJ1-1, with 7 bases fitting TRBD1. The ends lost 5 bases at V and 5 bases at J; junction bases unmatched: 5. The CDR3 is 13 amino acids. CDR1 is SEHNR, CDR2 FQNEAQ, per germline (reference sequence). DNA for the CDR3: TGTGCCAGCAGCGAGACAGGGTATACTGAAGCTTTCTTT. Its protein product is CASSETGYTEAFF. Looking up the rest from reference TRBV7-9 and TRBJ1-1 gives the full variable domain: DTGVSQNPRHKITKRGQNVTFRCDPISEHNRLYWYRQTLGQGPEFLTYFQNEAQLEKSRLLSDRFSAERPKGSFSTLEIQRTEQGDSAMYLCASSETGYTEAFFGQGTRLTVV.

Many counts were recorded for this clonotype. The chain couples TRBV24-1 to TRBJ2-3; no clear D gene. The germline V gene has CDR1 KGHDR and CDR2 SFDVKD. There are 12 residues in the CDR3. The ends were cut back, 4 bases at V and 3 bases at J, with 4 bases in the middle. DNA of the CDR3: TGTGCCACCAGTGACCCGACAGATACGCAGTATTTT. This translates into CATSDPTDTQYF.

This clonotype was seen a few times. The rearrangement links TRBV10-3 to TRBJ2-5; D is uncertain. The germline V gene encodes CDR1 ENHRY and CDR2 SYGVKD. The length of the CDR3 is 13 residues. Trimming pared 4 bases from V and 0 bases from J, leaving 6 bases between. For the CDR3, the DNA is TGTGCCATCAGTGGAAAAAACCAAGAGACCCAGTACTTC. Translated, it gives CAISGKNQETQYF.

This clonotype came up many times. This chain joins TRBV10-3 and TRBJ2-7; perhaps TRBD1 as D (5 bases). Trimming took 10 bases from V and 2 from J, leaving 24 bases between them. Germline CDR1 is ENHRY and CDR2 is SYGVKD. The CDR3 contains 16 residues. Written as DNA, the CDR3 is TGTGCCACCGTGGGGATTCCTCAGGGAAAAGCCTACGAGCAGTACTTC. Protein sequence: CATVGIPQGKAYEQYF.

This clonotype came up many times. The V and J genes are TRBV15 and TRBJ1-6; D perhaps matches TRBD1 (5 bases). V was trimmed by 0 bases and J by 9 bases, leaving 12 bases between them. This CDR3 is 15 amino acids long. Germline CDR1 is LNHNV and CDR2 is YYDKDF (reference sequence). For the CDR3, the DNA is TGTGCCACCAGCAGAGATGGAGGGGAAGTTTCACCCCTCCACTTT. This sequence encodes CATSRDGGEVSPLHF.

This clonotype was observed many times. The chain recombines TRBV7-9 with TRBJ2-3; the D is unclear. CDR1 SEHNR and CDR2 FQNEAQ come from the germline V gene (reference sequence). V was pared by 4 bases and J by 6 bases, with 11 bases between. This CDR3 region has 13 residues. CDR3 in DNA: TGTGCCAGCAGCTCACCACGGTTGGATACGCAGTATTTT. Translating it yields CASSSPRLDTQYF.

The CDR3 loop is CASSPPDIPPTYEQYF. In DNA form, the CDR3 reads TGTGCCAGCTCACCACCCGACATCCCACCAACCTACGAGCAGTACTTC. The V call is TRBV18, the J call TRBJ2-7, with D unclear. Germline V CDR1 and CDR2: KGHSH, LQKENI. The CDR3 has 16 residues. Trimming removed 0 bases from V and 2 bases from J, with 14 bases in between.

Of note for this clonotype: This clone may be a read error of a much larger clone one base away. This CDR3 is CASSLRGDGEVFF. In DNA form, the CDR3 reads TGTGCCAGCAGTTTACGAGGGGATGGGGAAGTTTTCTTT. The chain recombines TRBV12-3 or TRBV12-4 with TRBJ1-1; D is possibly TRBD1 (5 bases). This CDR3 contains 13 residues.

The rearrangement joins TRBV7-2 to TRBJ2-7; no reliable D call. CDR3 size: 14 residues. Germline lookup yields CDR1 SGHTA and CDR2 FQGNSA. Deletions cut 5 bases from V and 4 bases from J, with 15 bases between. CDR3 bases: TGTGCCAGCAGCCTGCCGCCCCAAACTTACGAGCAGTACTTC. Translated, it gives CASSLPPQTYEQYF.

This clonotype was detected ten times or more. This chain links TRBV18 with TRBJ2-7; 10 bases match TRBD2. Trimming removed 2 bases from V and 6 bases from J; junction bases left unmatched: 7. The germline gives CDR1 KGHSH, CDR2 LQKENI. The CDR3 contains 15 residues. In nucleotides, the CDR3 is TGTGCCAGCTCACCAATACTAGCGGGAAATGCCGAGCAGTACTTC. Translating it yields CASSPILAGNAEQYF.

This clonotype was counted at least ten times. The chain joins TRBV29-1 to TRBJ2-5; perhaps TRBD1 as D (6 bases). Between the trimmed V and J ends, which lost 6 bases and 3 bases, there was a span of 11 bases. Germline CDR1 SQVTM, CDR2 ANQGSEA. This CDR3 spans 12 amino acids. CDR3 residues: CSVDRIEETQYF. The CDR3 nucleotides are TGCAGCGTCGACAGGATCGAAGAGACCCAGTACTTC.

This clonotype has ten or more counts. This chain connects TRBV6-2 or TRBV6-3 to TRBJ2-7, with TRBD1 matching 9 bases. CDR1 and CDR2 from the germline V gene are MNHEY and SVGEGT. The CDR3 runs 12 residues. V was clipped by 6 bases and J by 7 bases; unmatched bases: 4. The CDR3 sequence: CASRETGGEQYF. CDR3 DNA sequence: TGTGCCAGCAGGGAGACAGGGGGTGAGCAGTACTTC.

This clonotype was found many times. The V call is TRBV30, the J call TRBJ2-4; the match to TRBD1 covers 12 bases. V shed 1 base, J shed 6 bases, and the junction held 7 bases outside the gene matches. The CDR3 has 16 amino acids. Germline V lookup: CDR1 GTSNPN, CDR2 SVGIG (reference sequence). CDR3 DNA: TGTGCCTGGAGTGACCGGGACAGGGGGCTGGGAAACATTCAGTACTTC. It is translated as CAWSDRDRGLGNIQYF. Full variable domain (rest looked up from reference TRBV30 and TRBJ2-4): SQTIHQWPATLVQPVGSPLSLECTVEGTSNPNLYWYRQAAGRGLQLLFYSVGIGQISSEVPQNLSASRPQDRQFILSSKKLLLSDSGFYLCAWSDRDRGLGNIQYFGAGTRLSVL.

This clonotype was picked up many times. This chain's CDR3 is CASGPGADYGYTF. Written as DNA, the CDR3 is TGTGCCAGCGGCCCGGGGGCGGACTATGGCTACACCTTC. The chain uses TRBV11-2 and TRBJ1-2, with a tentative D call TRBD1 (6 bases). Germline CDR1 is SGHAT and CDR2 is FQNNGV. This CDR3 has 13 amino acids. The V end was cut by 8 bases, the J end by 3 bases, with 13 bases between.

V gene TRBV6-2 or TRBV6-3 combines with J gene TRBJ2-7; D unclear. Trimming shortened V by 6 bases and J by 1 base, and 10 bases separated the two germline ends. This CDR3 has 13 residues. In germline, CDR1 is MNHEY, CDR2 SVGEGT. DNA of the CDR3: TGTGCCAGCAGACCGTTTGAGTCCTACGAGCAGTACTTC. This sequence encodes CASRPFESYEQYF.

This clonotype was counted ten times or more. The V call is TRBV6-1, the J call TRBJ2-7; 8 nucleotides align to TRBD2. The J segment lost 3 bases and the V segment lost 6 bases, leaving 4 bases of the junction unmatched. In germline, CDR1 is MNHNS, CDR2 SASEGT. This CDR3 has 13 amino acids. In DNA, the CDR3 is TGTGCCAGCAGACGGGAGGGAAGCTACGAGCAGTACTTC. Its protein is CASRREGSYEQYF.